These 2 T cell receptor beta chains came from one sample sequenced in a study of vaccination effects on CD4 cells after COVID-19. Antigen-specific CD4+ T cells were expanded with viral peptide pools in the ViraFEST assay before sequencing. Upon completion of under eleven days in culture, CD4+ T cells were isolated. The repertoire was sequenced with immunoSEQ multiplex PCR; TCRdb's copy has only in-frame clones and lacks some. The repertoire holds approximately 82,000 clones, with 74% as singletons. The antigens for these receptors are not known. This sample comprised CD4+ T cells from PBMCs cultured with HCoV-229E spike peptides, obtained before COVID-19 vaccination. Source of these receptors: a human donor who received a COVID-19 vaccine.

This sequence joins TRBV18 and TRBJ1-5; D is ambiguous. The CDR3 sequence is 15 residues long. The V gene lost 1 base and the J gene lost 4 bases, with 11 bases spanning the gap. The V gene's germline CDR1 is KGHSH and CDR2 LQKENI. CDR3 residues: CASSPRPALNQPQHF. The DNA for the CDR3 is TGTGCCAGCTCACCACGGCCAGCTTTAAATCAGCCCCAGCATTTT.

This chain joins TRBV11-3 and TRBJ2-3, with D possibly called TRBD1 or TRBD2 (6 bases each). The germline gives CDR1 SGHNT, CDR2 YENEEA. Trimming removed 4 bases at V and 0 bases at J, with 14 bases between. The CDR3 loop spans 16 amino acids. The CDR3 sequence is CASSSPGGISTDTQYF. As DNA, the CDR3 is TGTGCCAGCAGCTCGCCCGGGGGCATAAGCACAGATACGCAGTATTTT.